This T cell receptor beta chain was sequenced during a study of tissue T cells after allogeneic stem cell transplantation. The repertoire was sequenced with immunoSEQ multiplex PCR; TCRdb's copy has only in-frame clones and lacks some. The sample contains about 50,000 clones, around 73% of which appear only once. Germline V CDR1 and CDR2: NSQYPW, LRSPGD (reference sequence). Between the trimmed V and J ends, which lost 3 bases and 7 bases, there was a span of 7 bases. The CDR3 spans 11 residues. Study-level results: Only a limited share of tissue TCRs appeared in blood or spleen. TCR repertoires tracked anatomic similarity, regardless of disease or transplant status. The study did not identify alloreactive or antigen-specific tissue TCRs, and some clones might be persisting host cells. The patient cohort was small and clinically heterogeneous, with limited sampling depth.

This clone has a single count. No antigen is known for it. All gene names here are mouse names. Sequencing ends 1 residue short of the CDR3 end; the germline J gene provides the rest. This CDR3 is also generated by other DNA sequences in the sample. V and J are TRBV1 and TRBJ2-7; D is possibly TRBD2 (5 bases). Sequencing input: sorted cells pooled from one or two spleens. The TCR was taken from a pool of C57BL/6 mice in good health. This CDR3 reads CTCSAGVEQYF. CDR3 DNA (partial): TGCACCTGCAGTGCTGGGGTCGAACAGTAC.